This TCR beta chain emerged from a study of neurological immune-mediated disorders. In this sample, this clonotype turned up many times. Each CDR3 protein gets one entry after TCRdb re-called the 5' RACE reads with MiXCR. Counted here are roughly 60,000 distinct CDR3 sequences, approximately 3.7% occurring once; the ten biggest clones make up roughly 2.3%. Trimming removed 6 bases at V and 8 bases at J, with 10 bases between. The CDR3 is 12 amino acids. J is TRBJ2-2 and V is TRBV12-3 or TRBV12-4; D not resolved. The material sequenced was PBMCs. The sequence was obtained from a woman in her fifties or sixties with multiple sclerosis. The CDR3, as DNA: TGTGCCAGCAGACCTGGAGAGGGGGAGCTGTTTTTT. It encodes CASRPGEGELFF.